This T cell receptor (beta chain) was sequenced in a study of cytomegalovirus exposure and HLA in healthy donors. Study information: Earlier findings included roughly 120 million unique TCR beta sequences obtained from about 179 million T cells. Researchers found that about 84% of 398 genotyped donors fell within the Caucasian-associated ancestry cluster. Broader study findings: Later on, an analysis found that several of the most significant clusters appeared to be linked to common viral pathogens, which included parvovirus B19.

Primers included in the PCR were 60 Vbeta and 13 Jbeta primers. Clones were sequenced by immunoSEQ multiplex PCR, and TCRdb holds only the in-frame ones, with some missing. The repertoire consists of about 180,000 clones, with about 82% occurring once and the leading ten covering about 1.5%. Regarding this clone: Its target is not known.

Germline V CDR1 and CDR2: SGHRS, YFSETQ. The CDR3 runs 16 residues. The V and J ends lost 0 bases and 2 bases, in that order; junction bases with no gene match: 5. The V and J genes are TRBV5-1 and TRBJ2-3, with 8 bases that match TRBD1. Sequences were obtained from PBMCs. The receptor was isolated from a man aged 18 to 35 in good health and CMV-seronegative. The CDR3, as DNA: TGCGCCAGCAGCTTGGGACAGGGGACCTTCACAGATACGCAGTATTTT. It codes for CASSLGQGTFTDTQYF.